One and the same sample provided the 9 T cell receptor beta chains below, sequenced in a study of cytomegalovirus exposure and HLA in healthy donors. The PCR used 60 Vbeta and 13 Jbeta primers. Sequencing used immunoSEQ multiplex PCR; TCRdb keeps in-frame clones, though not all of them. This sample's table reports around 190,000 clones. Source material: PBMCs. Receptor source: a woman in her 30s in good health and CMV-seropositive.

The chain recombines TRBV18 with TRBJ2-2; D not resolved. Germline lookup yields CDR1 KGHSH and CDR2 LQKENI. This CDR3 has 14 residues. Between the trimmed V and J ends, which lost 3 bases and 4 bases, there was a span of 9 bases. CDR3 residues: CASSPEPGTGELFF. CDR3 nucleotides: TGTGCCAGCTCACCCGAGCCAGGCACCGGGGAGCTGTTTTTT.

The chain joins TRBV6-6 to TRBJ2-1, with a possible D match to TRBD2 (6 bases). The V and J ends lost 0 bases and 10 bases respectively, with 16 bases between them. CDR1 and CDR2 (germline): MNHNY, SVGAGI (reference sequence). This CDR3 region has 15 residues. The CDR3 DNA reads as TGTGCCAGCAGTTACTCCCATATTCTAGCGTGGGAGCAGTTCTTC. Protein sequence: CASSYSHILAWEQFF.

V and J are TRBV13 and TRBJ2-3; 9 bases fit TRBD1. V shed 4 bases, J shed 2 bases, and the junction held 10 bases outside the gene matches. Germline V gene sequence: CDR1 PRHDT, CDR2 FYEKMQ (reference sequence). The CDR3 has 17 amino acids. CDR3 nucleotide sequence: TGTGCCAGCAGCTCTTCAACCGGGACAGGGTTCACAGATACGCAGTATTTT. Encoded protein: CASSSSTGTGFTDTQYF.

This sequence joins TRBV7-9 and TRBJ2-1, with a possible D match to TRBD2 (5 bases). V was pared by 0 bases and J by 5 bases, with 8 bases between. Germline V gene sequence: CDR1 SEHNR, CDR2 FQNEAQ (reference sequence). CDR3 length equals 14 residues. The CDR3 loop is CASSLASGNNEQFF. The CDR3, as DNA: TGTGCCAGCAGCTTAGCGTCCGGGAACAATGAGCAGTTCTTC.

This sequence joins TRBV11-3 and TRBJ2-3; D gene ambiguous. Germline CDR1 is SGHNT and CDR2 is YENEEA. The CDR3 consists of 14 residues. Trimming cost V 3 bases and J 0 bases, with 7 bases left between them. The chain's CDR3 is CASSFGSSTDTQYF. CDR3 coding DNA: TGTGCCAGCAGCTTTGGCTCCAGCACAGATACGCAGTATTTT.

V and J are TRBV7-2 and TRBJ1-2; D gene ambiguous. The CDR3 loop spans 14 amino acids. Trimming cost V 4 bases and J 5 bases, with 14 bases left between them. Germline CDR1 SGHTA, CDR2 FQGNSA. This chain's CDR3 is CASSSRDLHYGYTF. DNA for the CDR3: TGTGCCAGCAGCTCGCGGGATCTTCATTATGGCTACACCTTC.

The rearrangement links TRBV5-1 to TRBJ1-1, with D hard to call. CDR3 length: 14 amino acids. Trimming cost V 1 base and J 1 base, with 8 bases left between them. Per germline, CDR1 SGHRS and CDR2 YFSETQ. The CDR3 DNA follows: TGCGCCAGCAGCTTGAACGGCGGGAACACTGAAGCTTTCTTT. Protein sequence: CASSLNGGNTEAFF. Full variable domain (missing parts from reference TRBV5-1 and TRBJ1-1): KAGVTQTPRYLIKTRGQQVTLSCSPISGHRSVSWYQQTPGQGLQFLFEYFSETQRNKGNFPGRFSGRQFSNSRSEMNVSTLELGDSALYLCASSLNGGNTEAFFGQGTRLTVV.

V usage is TRBV5-4 and J usage is TRBJ1-2; maybe TRBD1 (5 bases). The CDR3 is made up of 14 amino acids. V shed 3 bases and J shed 4 bases, with 13 bases lying between them. Germline CDR1 and CDR2: SGHNT and YYREEE (reference sequence). CDR3 DNA: TGTGCCAGCAGCTGGGGCAGCAGCCTCTATGGCTACACCTTC. Protein sequence: CASSWGSSLYGYTF.

The chain carries TRBV15 and TRBJ2-4; D possibly corresponds to TRBD2 (6 bases). The CDR3 extends over 14 amino acids. Germline CDR1 and CDR2: LNHNV and YYDKDF (reference sequence). The V gene lost 3 bases and the J gene lost 5 bases, with 11 bases spanning the gap. The CDR3 reads CATSRWDWENIQYF. The CDR3 DNA reads as TGTGCCACCAGCAGGTGGGACTGGGAAAACATTCAGTACTTC.